The 6 T cell receptor beta chains below come from one sample, sequenced in a study of T-cell memory formation after mild COVID-19. MiXCR, run by TCRdb on the 5' RACE reads, gives a single entry per CDR3 protein. The sample gives fewer than 600,000 distinct CDR3 sequences, roughly a fifth of which show up once; approximately 8% is in the top ten. Sequencing was done on a sample of PBMCs or a T cell subset sorted from them (not recorded which). The source is an adult woman who had mild COVID-19 (a few samples of this study predate the infection). Cell type and time point are not known.

The chain couples TRBV5-6 to TRBJ2-2; no reliable D call. V lost 0 bases and J 4 bases, leaving 4 bases between the germline ends. The germline gives CDR1 SGHDT, CDR2 YYEEEE. The CDR3 contains 13 residues. The DNA of the CDR3 is TGTGCCAGCAGCTTGGTCCTCACCGGGGAGCTGTTTTTT. Translation gives CASSLVLTGELFF.

The chain employs TRBV29-1 and TRBJ2-6, with D unresolved. The CDR3 extends over 14 amino acids. Germline V gene lookup returns CDR1 SQVTM and CDR2 ANQGSEA. Trimming removed 0 bases at V and 3 bases at J, with 6 bases between. DNA for the CDR3: TGCAGCGTTGAAGAAGGGAATGGGGCCAACGTCCTGACTTTC. Translating gives CSVEEGNGANVLTF.

This clonotype was counted between two and nine times. V is TRBV27 and J is TRBJ1-4; TRBD1 aligns across 9 bases. Losses at the gene ends were 5 bases for V and 8 bases for J; bases not matched to a gene: 9. Germline CDR1 and CDR2: MNHEY and SMNVEV (reference sequence). The CDR3 is 15 amino acids. The CDR3 DNA reads as TGTGCCAGCAGTCTTGGGACAGGGTGGAGCGAAAAACTGTTTTTT. Encoded protein: CASSLGTGWSEKLFF.

The chain is built from TRBV20-1 and TRBJ2-7; 9 bases map to TRBD1. The V gene end was trimmed by 5 bases and the J gene end by 4 bases; junction bases not matched to a gene: 6. Germline V gene lookup returns CDR1 DFQATT and CDR2 SNEGSKA (reference sequence). The CDR3 covers 13 residues. CDR3 DNA sequence: TGCAGTGCTCCCGGGACAGGGTTTTACGAGCAGTACTTC. Protein: CSAPGTGFYEQYF.

The sample holds a few counts of this clonotype. The chain links TRBV7-9 to TRBJ2-7; the D gene is possibly TRBD1 (7 bases). Trimming left V 2 bases short and J 5 bases short, with 10 bases between. This CDR3 region has 13 residues. The germline V gene has CDR1 SEHNR and CDR2 FQNEAQ (reference sequence). The CDR3 spells CASSLQGGNEQYF. CDR3 DNA: TGTGCCAGCAGCTTACAGGGGGGCAACGAGCAGTACTTC.

This clonotype was counted a few times. The genes are TRBV9 and TRBJ2-1; 9 bases map to TRBD2. Germline CDR1 reads SGDLS; CDR2 reads YYNGEE. The CDR3 contains 16 residues. V dropped 4 bases and J dropped 1; count of bases not matched to a gene: 6. The CDR3: CASSTGLAGSYNEQFF. CDR3 DNA: TGTGCCAGCAGCACCGGTCTAGCGGGGTCCTACAATGAGCAGTTCTTC.